Included here is one T cell receptor (beta chain) sequence, with context. The sample originates from a study of OX40 agonist ivuxolimab in advanced cancers. At the level of the study: Age averaged around 60 years (range about 20 to 80), and around 87% were male.

Generated by immunoSEQ multiplex PCR, the TCRdb table keeps only in-frame clones and is missing some. In the table there are some 62,000 clones, just under 85% of which are singletons. The length of the CDR3 is 14 residues. V was pared by 0 bases and J by 1 base, with 6 bases between. Germline CDR1 SGHTA, CDR2 FQGNSA. The specimen comprised CD4+ or CD8+ T cells sorted from blood, sampled in a trial of the OX40 agonist ivuxolimab. The rearrangement joins TRBV7-2 to TRBJ2-5; D unclear. The receptor was derived from an adult with an advanced solid tumor such as melanoma, head and neck, liver or kidney cancer. As DNA, the CDR3 is TGTGCCAGCAGCTTAGCGTCAGGCCAAGAGACCCAGTACTTC. Translating it yields CASSLASGQETQYF. The full variable domain, completed using reference TRBV7-2 and TRBJ2-5, is GAGVSQSPSNKVTEKGKDVELRCDPISGHTALYWYRQSLGQGLEFLIYFQGNSAPDKSGLPSDRFSAERTGGSVSTLTIQRTQQEDSAVYLCASSLASGQETQYFGPGTRLLVL.